The clone carrying this T cell receptor beta chain appeared many times. Template material for amplifying TCR beta CDR3 regions consisted of RNA transcripts. When the TCR CDR3 underwent first-round RT-PCR, the HTBI primer set was used. TCRdb re-called the multiplex PCR reads through MiXCR, storing one row per CDR3 protein. The sample shows fewer than 250,000 distinct CDR3 sequences, around 17% of them seen only once. The data originate from a study of T cells in Graves' hyperthyroidism and ophthalmopathy. Ophthalmopathy patients had Clinical Activity Score at least 3, NOSPECS grade at least 4, duration under 3 months. CDR3 size: 17 residues. With 0 bases clipped from V and 7 bases from J, the junction kept 9 bases outside the gene matches. Looked up from germline, CDR1 is LGHNA and CDR2 is YSLEER.

This clonotype was sampled from a young woman with Graves' ophthalmopathy. The sequenced sample consisted of blood. This rearrangement joins TRBV4-3 to TRBJ2-4, with 10 bases lining up with TRBD2. The CDR3 spells CASSQDRPSGSWNIQYF. CDR3 in DNA: TGCGCCAGCAGCCAAGATCGGCCTAGCGGGAGCTGGAACATTCAGTACTTC.